One sample yielded the 30 T cell receptor beta chains listed below, sequenced in a study of cytomegalovirus exposure and HLA in healthy donors. The study ran its PCR with 60 Vbeta and 13 Jbeta primers. The protocol was immunoSEQ multiplex PCR, while the TCRdb copy is restricted to in-frame clones and leaves out a portion. The sample records approximately 180,000 clones, almost 80% being singletons. What was sequenced was PBMCs. These receptors were obtained from a man aged 40-50 years in good health and CMV-seropositive.

The genes are TRBV4-2 and TRBJ2-1, with 9 bases lining up with TRBD2. CDR3 size: 16 residues. With 0 bases clipped from V and 7 bases from J, the junction kept 7 bases outside the gene matches. Germline CDR1 is LGHNA and CDR2 is YNFKEQ. As DNA, the CDR3 is TGTGCCAGCAGCCAAGATCAGCGGGAGGCGTGGAATGAGCAGTTCTTC. This translates into CASSQDQREAWNEQFF.

The chain links TRBV28 to TRBJ2-7; D is unclear. V was trimmed by 3 bases and J by 3 bases, leaving 12 bases between them. CDR3 length: 14 amino acids. Germline CDR1 and CDR2: MDHEN and SYDVKM. This CDR3 reads CASSLSLFGYEQYF. CDR3 in DNA: TGTGCCAGCAGTTTGTCACTATTCGGCTACGAGCAGTACTTC.

This clone was counted once. The genes are TRBV25-1 and TRBJ2-1; a possible D gene is TRBD2 (5 bases). Germline CDR1 MGHDK, CDR2 SYGVNS. The CDR3 is made up of 16 amino acids. V dropped 4 bases and J dropped 5 bases, with 18 bases sitting between them. CDR3 protein: CASSARGAVGDNEQFF. CDR3 DNA sequence: TGTGCCAGCAGTGCACGGGGTGCCGTGGGCGACAATGAGCAGTTCTTC. Combining the CDR3 with reference TRBV25-1 and TRBJ2-1 gives the whole variable domain EADIYQTPRYLVIGTGKKITLECSQTMGHDKMYWYQQDPGMELHLIHYSYGVNSTEKGDLSSESTVSRIRTEHFPLTLESARPSHTSQYLCASSARGAVGDNEQFFGPGTRLTVL.

The DNA of the CDR3 is TGTGCCAGCAGTGAATCCGAGCAGGGTAATGAAGCTTTCTTT. It translates to CASSESEQGNEAFF. The chain carries TRBV6-1 and TRBJ1-1, with D tentatively TRBD1 (5 bases). V lost 2 bases and J 7 bases, leaving 14 bases between the germline ends. From germline, CDR1 is MNHNS and CDR2 SASEGT. The CDR3 has 14 amino acids.

In DNA form, the CDR3 reads TGTGCCAGCAGTCGAGGAGGACTCTATGGCTACACCTTC. Amino acids: CASSRGGLYGYTF. The rearrangement links TRBV28 to TRBJ1-2, with D unresolved. V was clipped by 5 bases and J by 4 bases, with 11 bases between them. From germline, CDR1 is MDHEN and CDR2 SYDVKM. This CDR3 spans 13 amino acids.

This chain connects TRBV5-1 to TRBJ2-1; TRBD2 might be the D (7 bases). The germline CDR1 and CDR2 sequences are SGHRS and YFSETQ. There are 16 residues in the CDR3. With 4 bases removed from V and 10 bases from J, the gap between germline ends came to 24 bases. CDR3 DNA: TGCGCCAGCAGCCCCGTCGGGGGGCCCAGCCCCTCCGAGCAGTTCTTC. Its protein product is CASSPVGGPSPSEQFF.

Only a few counts were recorded for this clone. The chain has TRBV7-3 and TRBJ1-4; possibly TRBD1 for D (6 bases). V dropped 5 bases and J dropped 2 bases, with 21 bases sitting between them. This CDR3 is 18 amino acids long. Germline CDR1 and CDR2: SGHTA and FQGTGA. DNA for the CDR3: TGTGCCAGCAGCCCAGGGGCCTCCTCGTGGGCGACTAATGAAAAACTGTTTTTT. Translating it yields CASSPGASSWATNEKLFF.

The V call is TRBV5-4, the J call TRBJ1-2; D gene unclear. Germline V gene lookup returns CDR1 SGHNT and CDR2 YYREEE (reference sequence). The CDR3 sequence is 14 residues long. The ends were cut back, 4 bases at V and 6 bases at J, with 16 bases in the middle. This CDR3 reads CASSAPSRVDGYTF. The CDR3 coding sequence is TGTGCCAGCAGCGCCCCATCGCGGGTAGATGGCTACACCTTC.

In DNA form, the CDR3 reads TGTGCCACGGGGGGCAGGACTGAAGCTTTCTTT. Protein product: CATGGRTEAFF. The rearrangement joins TRBV19 to TRBJ1-1; tentatively, D is TRBD1 (6 bases). V lost 10 bases and J lost 5, with 11 bases in between. Per germline, CDR1 LNHDA and CDR2 SQIVND (reference sequence). This CDR3 spans 11 amino acids.

The CDR3 spells CASSSFPGRVGYEQYF. CDR3 sequence (DNA): TGCGCCAGCAGTTCTTTCCCCGGCCGGGTCGGCTACGAGCAGTACTTC. The V and J genes are TRBV5-1 and TRBJ2-7, with D hard to call. This CDR3 is 16 amino acids long. Germline CDR1 reads SGHRS; CDR2 reads YFSETQ. V was shortened by 5 bases and J by 3 bases, with 21 bases between the two germline ends.

The rearrangement uses TRBV11-2 and TRBJ2-7; D perhaps matches TRBD2 (6 bases). The CDR3 is made up of 15 amino acids. Germline CDR1 SGHAT, CDR2 FQNNGV. The germline V and J ends were trimmed by 4 bases and 0 bases, with 13 bases remaining between them. CDR3 nucleotide sequence: TGTGCCAGCAGCTGGGGAGCGGAGGGCTCCTACGAGCAGTACTTC. Its translation: CASSWGAEGSYEQYF.

V and J are TRBV18 and TRBJ2-1, with 8 bases lining up with TRBD2. Germline V gene sequence: CDR1 KGHSH, CDR2 LQKENI. The CDR3 is made up of 14 amino acids. V lost 7 bases to trimming and J lost 5 bases; unmatched junction nucleotides: 7. As DNA, the CDR3 is TGTGCCAGCTTCGGGGGACTAGAGAACAATGAGCAGTTCTTC. Amino acid sequence: CASFGGLENNEQFF.

This chain links TRBV6-1 with TRBJ2-3, with 10 nucleotides matching TRBD2. The CDR3 covers 18 residues. Germline V lookup: CDR1 MNHNS, CDR2 SASEGT. The J segment lost 5 bases and the V segment lost 2 bases, leaving 13 bases of the junction unmatched. The CDR3 nucleotides read TGTGCCAGCAGTGAATTCCCTAGCGGGAGTGCGGGGGGAGATACGCAGTATTTT. Translated, it gives CASSEFPSGSAGGDTQYF.

CDR3 amino acids: CASSQDLAGAGETQYF. CDR3 bases: TGTGCCAGCAGCCAAGATTTGGCGGGAGCCGGGGAGACCCAGTACTTC. V and J are TRBV14 and TRBJ2-5; TRBD2 aligns across 7 bases. The CDR3 extends over 16 amino acids. Trimming took 0 bases from V and 5 from J; bases not matched to a gene: 9. The germline V gene has CDR1 SGHDN and CDR2 FVKESK.

The chain uses TRBV6-1 and TRBJ1-2; no clear D. The CDR3 totals 14 residues. Germline CDR1 MNHNS, CDR2 SASEGT. V lost 10 bases and J 5 bases, leaving 20 bases between the germline ends. CDR3 sequence reads: CATLGVWGGYGYTF. The DNA for the CDR3 is TGTGCCACCCTTGGGGTTTGGGGAGGGTATGGCTACACCTTC.

The rearrangement links TRBV30 to TRBJ2-4; tentative D call: TRBD2 (5 bases). CDR1 is GTSNPN, CDR2 SVGIG, per germline (reference sequence). V was trimmed by 1 base and J by 3 bases, leaving 7 bases between them. This CDR3 contains 13 residues. CDR3 residues: CAWSAGGKNIQYF. The CDR3 region has the DNA TGTGCCTGGAGTGCAGGAGGCAAAAACATTCAGTACTTC.

The chain has TRBV28 and TRBJ2-7, with D tentatively TRBD2 (6 bases). V lost 5 bases and J 0 bases, leaving 11 bases between the germline ends. This CDR3 is 14 amino acids long. Germline V gene sequence: CDR1 MDHEN, CDR2 SYDVKM. The CDR3 bases are TGTGCCAGCAGTGGGACTCCGAGCTCCTACGAGCAGTACTTC. Its protein is CASSGTPSSYEQYF.

V usage is TRBV7-9 and J usage is TRBJ1-6; D ambiguous. Germline CDR1 and CDR2: SEHNR and FQNEAQ (reference sequence). V lost 2 bases and J lost 10, with 12 bases in between. The CDR3 is 14 amino acids. The CDR3 spells CASSLTGEESPLHF. The CDR3 DNA follows: TGTGCCAGCAGCTTAACGGGTGAAGAGTCACCCCTCCACTTT. Drawing the rest from reference TRBV7-9 and TRBJ1-6, the complete variable domain is DTGVSQNPRHKITKRGQNVTFRCDPISEHNRLYWYRQTLGQGPEFLTYFQNEAQLEKSRLLSDRFSAERPKGSFSTLEIQRTEQGDSAMYLCASSLTGEESPLHFGNGTRLTVT.

This clone was counted a few times. The V call is TRBV5-1, the J call TRBJ2-1; weak D call: TRBD2 (6 bases). In germline, CDR1 is SGHRS, CDR2 YFSETQ. Deletions cut 0 bases from V and 9 bases from J, with 10 bases between. The CDR3 sequence is 13 residues long. The CDR3 loop reads CASSLADGGEQFF. The CDR3, as DNA: TGCGCCAGCAGCTTGGCCGACGGGGGTGAGCAGTTCTTC.

The rearrangement links TRBV9 to TRBJ2-3, with TRBD2 matching 10 bases. Germline assignment: CDR1 SGDLS and CDR2 YYNGEE. V was clipped by 7 bases and J by 1 base; unmatched bases: 9. This CDR3 has 16 amino acids. The CDR3 loop is CASSPWTSGRTDTQYF. The DNA of the CDR3 is TGTGCCAGCTCCCCTTGGACTAGCGGTCGCACAGATACGCAGTATTTT.

The chain uses TRBV14 and TRBJ1-1, with unresolved D. The CDR3 sequence is 14 residues long. Trimming cost V 1 base and J 2 bases, with 8 bases left between them. Germline CDR1 SGHDN, CDR2 FVKESK. CDR3 loop: CASSQVNRNTEAFF. CDR3 nucleotide sequence: TGTGCCAGCAGCCAAGTTAACAGAAACACTGAAGCTTTCTTT.

The chain combines TRBV10-1 with TRBJ1-2; possibly TRBD1 for D (6 bases). The length of the CDR3 is 13 residues. Germline assignment: CDR1 WNHNN and CDR2 SYGVQD (reference sequence). V lost 4 bases, J lost 5 bases, and 11 bases lay in between. As DNA, the CDR3 is TGCGCCAGCAGTGCGGGACACACGTATGGCTACACCTTC. The encoded protein is CASSAGHTYGYTF.

The V and J genes are TRBV11-2 and TRBJ2-2, with a weak D call TRBD1 (5 bases). The CDR3 covers 14 residues. The germline V gene has CDR1 SGHAT and CDR2 FQNNGV. V gave up 4 bases and J gave up 9 bases, with 15 bases separating them. CDR3 residues: CASSSDIRYRELFF. The CDR3 bases are TGTGCCAGCAGCTCGGACATCCGCTATAGGGAGCTGTTTTTT.

The chain uses TRBV5-1 and TRBJ2-1; a possible D gene is TRBD2 (5 bases). Trimming took 0 bases from V and 0 from J, leaving 13 bases between them. Germline CDR1 is SGHRS and CDR2 is YFSETQ. The CDR3 is 17 residues long. The DNA of the CDR3 is TGCGCCAGCAGCTTGGCCAACCAGCGGAGCTCCTACAATGAGCAGTTCTTC. Its translation is CASSLANQRSSYNEQFF.

This clone was recorded only once. The gene calls are TRBV11-2 and TRBJ2-7; D perhaps matches TRBD1 (6 bases). With 4 bases removed from V and 4 bases from J, the gap between germline ends came to 23 bases. The CDR3 consists of 17 residues. Germline CDR1 is SGHAT and CDR2 is FQNNGV. The CDR3 DNA reads as TGTGCCAGCAGCTCCATACAGGGTTTATTAAATCCTTACGAGCAGTACTTC. Residues: CASSSIQGLLNPYEQYF.

The chain recombines TRBV5-1 with TRBJ2-5, with 7 nucleotides matching TRBD1. The V segment lost 4 bases and the J segment 2 bases; nucleotides outside the gene matches: 2. CDR1 and CDR2 from the germline V gene are SGHRS and YFSETQ. This CDR3 region has 13 residues. As DNA, the CDR3 is TGCGCCAGCAGCCGGGACAGTCAAGAGACCCAGTACTTC. Its translation is CASSRDSQETQYF.

J is TRBJ2-5 and V is TRBV19; the D gene is possibly TRBD1 (5 bases). V was shortened by 2 bases and J by 4 bases, with 11 bases between the two germline ends. Per germline, CDR1 LNHDA and CDR2 SQIVND (reference sequence). This CDR3 has 14 amino acids. The CDR3 spells CASSIRAGRETQYF. CDR3 DNA sequence: TGTGCCAGTAGTATAAGGGCAGGGCGAGAGACCCAGTACTTC. Variable domain in full (rest from reference TRBV19 and TRBJ2-5): DGGITQSPKYLFRKEGQNVTLSCEQNLNHDAMYWYRQDPGQGLRLIYYSQIVNDFQKGDIAEGYSVSREKKESFPLTVTSAQKNPTAFYLCASSIRAGRETQYFGPGTRLLVL.

This clone appeared a few times. The chain joins TRBV4-1 to TRBJ2-4; the match to TRBD1 covers 7 bases. From germline, CDR1 is MGHRA and CDR2 YSYEKL. This CDR3 has 18 residues. V dropped 4 bases and J dropped 0; count of bases not matched to a gene: 12. The CDR3 DNA sequence: TGCGCCAGCAGCCGTACTATGACGGGACAGACAGCCAAAAACATTCAGTACTTC. Protein: CASSRTMTGQTAKNIQYF.

The chain has TRBV6-5 and TRBJ2-5, with 10 bases that match TRBD2. The DNA matches TRBJ2-7 better at its end, which makes the J call doubtful. Germline V CDR1 and CDR2: MNHEY, SVGAGI. This CDR3 region has 15 residues. The CDR3 DNA follows: TGTGCCAGCAGCTACAGCGGGAGGGCCCGGTACGAGCAGTACTTC. Its protein product is CASSYSGRARYEQYF.

In nucleotides, the CDR3 is TGTGCCAGCAGTTCCCACTCCTACGAGCAGTACTTC. It encodes CASSSHSYEQYF. This chain joins TRBV28 and TRBJ2-7; D ambiguous. Trimming cost V 4 bases and J 0 bases, with 4 bases left between them. Per germline, CDR1 MDHEN and CDR2 SYDVKM. The CDR3 is made up of 12 amino acids.